This T cell receptor (beta chain) emerged from a study of identifying expanded T cells in peripheral blood. This table comes from immunoSEQ multiplex PCR, and its TCRdb copy is limited to in-frame clones, with some not included. The sample holds about 52,000 clones, 65% to 90% seen once. Broader study findings: Variance in clone template counts between approximately 2-week samples significantly increased with total template count across all healthy donors.

In regard to this clone: Antigen unknown.

No infections or other immune events were documented during collection. V was clipped by 0 bases and J by 6 bases; unmatched bases: 10. Looked up from germline, CDR1 is SGHDN and CDR2 is FVKESK. The length of the CDR3 is 18 residues. The material sequenced was blood. The V and J genes are TRBV14 and TRBJ2-1; 11 bases fit TRBD2. This receptor was obtained from a person between 18 and 75 years old in good health. As DNA, the CDR3 is TGTGCCAGCAGCCAAGATTACGCCGGGACTAGCGGCAGCAATGAGCAGTTCTTC. Translated: CASSQDYAGTSGSNEQFF.